Listed below are T cell receptor beta chains from one sample, sequenced in a study of blood T cell repertoires in COVID-19. Sequenced by immunoSEQ multiplex PCR; TCRdb stores in-frame clones only, minus some. The sample has nearly 110,000 clones, about 87% seen once. The sample consisted of peripheral blood. The receptors stem from a man aged 45-65 years with active or convalescent COVID-19. The CDR3 runs from the conserved cysteine through the conserved F or W. The order of the fields is J gene, V gene, D gene, clone size, CDR3 DNA, CDR3 protein. A D gene is named only where the DNA matches it firmly. Size tells how often a clone was seen (once, few, many) or the class of an expanded clone, and some rows leave it out.

TRBJ2-1	TRBV18	-	-	TGTGCCAGCTCACCTCTCCTCGGGGAGCAGTTCTTC	CASSPLLGEQFF
TRBJ1-6	TRBV6-5	TRBD1	-	TGTGCCAGCATCCGAGGGGGGACAGGGGATTCACCCCTCCACTTT	CASIRGGTGDSPLHF
TRBJ2-5	TRBV27	-	many	TGTGCCAGCAGTGACAGACACCAAGAGACCCAGTACTTC	CASSDRHQETQYF
TRBJ2-1	TRBV7-9	TRBD2	-	TGTGCCAGCAGCTTAGTCGCGGGAGGCTACAATGAGCAGTTCTTC	CASSLVAGGYNEQFF
TRBJ2-2	TRBV5-6	-	once	TGTGCCAGCAGCTTGGGGGGCAGATTCGCGAACACCGGGGAGCTGTTTTTT	CASSLGGRFANTGELFF
TRBJ2-2	TRBV19	-	-	TGTGCCAGTAGTATAGTATTAATCTCGGGGGAGAGGACCGGGGAGCTGTTTTTT	CASSIVLISGERTGELFF
TRBJ1-5	TRBV15	-	once	TGTGCCACCAGCAGAGTTGCTAGTGGCAATCAGCCCCAGCATTTT	CATSRVASGNQPQHF
TRBJ2-7	TRBV7-9	TRBD2	-	TGTGCCAGCAGGGCTAGCGGGTCCTACGAGCAGTACTTC	CASRASGSYEQYF
TRBJ1-2	TRBV19	-	-	TGTGCCAGTACCCGGACATTTGGGATTTACTATGGCTACACCTTC	CASTRTFGIYYGYTF
TRBJ1-4	TRBV5-1	TRBD1	-	TGCGCCAGCAGTACCGGACAGGGTATTGAAAAACTGTTTTTT	CASSTGQGIEKLFF
TRBJ1-2	TRBV7-9	TRBD1	-	TGTGCCAGCAGCTTAGCCGGGGACAGGGCCTTAAACTATGGCTACACCTTC	CASSLAGDRALNYGYTF
TRBJ2-7	TRBV27	-	-	TGTGCCAGCAGTTTATTAGTCGGTAGCGCCTACGAGCAGTACTTC	CASSLLVGSAYEQYF
TRBJ2-1	TRBV28	TRBD1	-	TGTGCCAGCAGAACACCGGGACAGGGATACAATGAGCAGTTCTTC	CASRTPGQGYNEQFF
TRBJ1-2	TRBV4-1	-	-	TGCGCCAGCAGCCAAGGGGGGGGCCTTCACTATGGCTACACCTTC	CASSQGGGLHYGYTF
TRBJ2-1	TRBV5-4	TRBD2	-	TGTGCCAGCAGCTCAAGGCTAGCGGGCTCATACAATGAGCAGTTCTTC	CASSSRLAGSYNEQFF
TRBJ2-5	TRBV7-9	TRBD2	-	TGTGCCAGCAGCCCTGGGACTAGTTCTACCCCCTTGGAGACCCAGTACTTC	CASSPGTSSTPLETQYF
TRBJ1-1	TRBV7-2	TRBD1	-	TGTGCCAGCAGCTTAGGAACCCGACAGGGGAGAGGGAACACTGAAGCTTTCTTT	CASSLGTRQGRGNTEAFF
TRBJ1-1	TRBV2	-	once	TGTGCCAGCACTCCCCGGGTGGACACTGAAGCTTTCTTT	CASTPRVDTEAFF
TRBJ2-3	TRBV2	TRBD2	-	TGTGCCAGCAGCGAGGGACTAGTCACAGATACGCAGTATTTT	CASSEGLVTDTQYF
TRBJ1-1	TRBV7-9	TRBD1	-	TGTGCCAGCAGCTCGAGGACAGGGACCACTGAAGCTTTCTTT	CASSSRTGTTEAFF
TRBJ1-4	TRBV6-5	-	-	TGTGCCACCCAGTCCTGGACTAATGAAAAACTGTTTTTT	CATQSWTNEKLFF
TRBJ1-1	TRBV9	TRBD1	-	TGTGCCAGCAGCGCCCTAGGGACAGGGTCTGAAGCTTTCTTT	CASSALGTGSEAFF
TRBJ1-2	TRBV28	-	-	TGTGCCAGCAGTTTGTACAGGGATTCCGTCTATGGCTACACCTTC	CASSLYRDSVYGYTF
TRBJ2-7	TRBV20-1	-	-	TGCAGTGCTAGGGGGGGCTACGAGCAGTACTTC	CSARGGYEQYF
TRBJ2-7	TRBV6-5	TRBD1	-	TGTGCCAGCAGGGGGACAGGACCAGACGAGCAGTACTTC	CASRGTGPDEQYF
TRBJ1-4	TRBV29-1	-	-	TGCAGCGTTCCCTATCCCGGAGGGCTTAATGAAAAACTGTTTTTT	CSVPYPGGLNEKLFF
TRBJ2-1	TRBV18	TRBD2	-	TGTGCCAGCTCCCTCTCAGCGGGAGCGGGCAATGAGCAGTTCTTC	CASSLSAGAGNEQFF
TRBJ2-7	TRBV3-1/TRBV3-2	TRBD1	-	TGTGCCAGCAGCCAGTTGGGGGACAGGAGCGAGCAGTACTTC	CASSQLGDRSEQYF
TRBJ1-5	TRBV6-2/TRBV6-3	-	-	TGTGCCAGCAGTCCCACATCGATCACCAATCAGCCCCAGCATTTT	CASSPTSITNQPQHF
TRBJ1-1	TRBV4-1	-	-	TGCGCCAGCAGCCAAGGGTTCCCCCGGGGAACTGAAGCTTTCTTT	CASSQGFPRGTEAFF
TRBJ2-6	TRBV9	-	-	TGTGCCAGCAGCGCGGACAGCTCTGGGGCCAACGTCCTGACTTTC	CASSADSSGANVLTF
TRBJ1-4	TRBV29-1	-	-	TGCAGCGTTGGACACTTTACTAATGAAAAACTGTTTTTT	CSVGHFTNEKLFF
TRBJ2-3	TRBV3-1/TRBV3-2	TRBD2	once	TGTGCCAGCAGCCGGTCGGGACTAGCGGGAGTAACGCAGTATTTT	CASSRSGLAGVTQYF
TRBJ2-7	TRBV9	-	-	TGTGCCAGCAGCGTAGAGGGAGACTACGAGCAGTACTTC	CASSVEGDYEQYF
TRBJ2-1	TRBV5-1	-	-	TGCGCCAGCAGCATAGATCTAGCAGCCCTTGCCTACAATGAGCAGTTCTTC	CASSIDLAALAYNEQFF
TRBJ1-5	TRBV29-1	-	-	TGCAGCGTTGATGCAGGGTTCAATCAGCCCCAGCATTTT	CSVDAGFNQPQHF
TRBJ2-7	TRBV6-5	TRBD2	-	TGTGCCAGCAGTTCACCCCGGACTAGCGGGAGTTACGAGCAGTACTTC	CASSSPRTSGSYEQYF
TRBJ2-2	TRBV6-5	TRBD2	-	TGTGCCAGCTCATTAGCGGGAGTGAACACCGGGGAGCTGTTTTTT	CASSLAGVNTGELFF
TRBJ1-6	TRBV12-3/TRBV12-4	-	-	TGTGCCAGCAGTTTACCCCGAGGACCCCTCCACTTT	CASSLPRGPLHF
TRBJ1-3	TRBV19	-	-	TGTGCCAGTAGTTCCCTTCCACGGCGGTCCTCTGGAAACACCATATATTTT	CASSSLPRRSSGNTIYF
TRBJ2-3	TRBV19	-	-	TGTGCCAGTAGTATAGATATCGACAGGAGGAGCACAGATACGCAGTATTTT	CASSIDIDRRSTDTQYF
TRBJ1-2	TRBV5-1	TRBD1	-	TGCGCCAGCAGCATCGACAGGGGTGGCTATGGCTACACCTTC	CASSIDRGGYGYTF
TRBJ2-1	TRBV10-3	TRBD1	-	TGTGCCATAAAACCGGGACAGGGAGACAATGAGCAGTTCTTC	CAIKPGQGDNEQFF
TRBJ2-1	TRBV6-5	TRBD1	-	TGTGCCAGCGCTTCGCGACAGGGCCAATTCAATGAGCAGTTCTTC	CASASRQGQFNEQFF